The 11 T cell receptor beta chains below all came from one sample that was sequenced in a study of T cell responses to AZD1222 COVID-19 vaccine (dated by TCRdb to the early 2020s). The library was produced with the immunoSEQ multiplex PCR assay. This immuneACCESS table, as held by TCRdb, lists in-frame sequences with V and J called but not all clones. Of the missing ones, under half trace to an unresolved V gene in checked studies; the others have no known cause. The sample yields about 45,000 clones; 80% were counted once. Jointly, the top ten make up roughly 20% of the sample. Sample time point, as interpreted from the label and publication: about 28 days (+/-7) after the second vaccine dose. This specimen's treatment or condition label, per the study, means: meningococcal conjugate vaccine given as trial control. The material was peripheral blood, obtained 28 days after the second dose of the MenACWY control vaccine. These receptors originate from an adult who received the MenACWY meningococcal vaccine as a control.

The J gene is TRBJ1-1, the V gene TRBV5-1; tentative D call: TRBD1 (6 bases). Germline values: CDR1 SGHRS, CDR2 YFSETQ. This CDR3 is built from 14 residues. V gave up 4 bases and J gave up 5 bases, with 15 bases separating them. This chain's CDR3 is CASSDRGPGTEAFF. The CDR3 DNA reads TGCGCCAGCAGCGATCGGGGGCCGGGGACTGAAGCTTTCTTT.

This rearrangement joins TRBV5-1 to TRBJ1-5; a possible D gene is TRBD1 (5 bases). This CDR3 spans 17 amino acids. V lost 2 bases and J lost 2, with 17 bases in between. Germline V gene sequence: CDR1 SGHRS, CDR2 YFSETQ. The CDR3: CASSLGLSPGGNQPQHF. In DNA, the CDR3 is TGCGCCAGCAGCTTAGGCCTTTCTCCGGGGGGCAATCAGCCCCAGCATTTT.

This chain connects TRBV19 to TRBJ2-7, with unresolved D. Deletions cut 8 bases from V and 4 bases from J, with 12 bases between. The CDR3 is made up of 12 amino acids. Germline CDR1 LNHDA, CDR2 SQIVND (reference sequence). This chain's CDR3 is CASGRGEYEQYF. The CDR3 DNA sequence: TGTGCCAGTGGCCGCGGAGAGTACGAGCAGTACTTC.

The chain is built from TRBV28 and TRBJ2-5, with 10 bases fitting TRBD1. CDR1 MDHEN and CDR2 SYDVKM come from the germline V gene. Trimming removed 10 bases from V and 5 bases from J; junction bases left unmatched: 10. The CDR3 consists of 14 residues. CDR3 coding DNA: TGTGCCACTGGGGGACAGGGGTTCTCCGAGACCCAGTACTTC. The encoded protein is CATGGQGFSETQYF.

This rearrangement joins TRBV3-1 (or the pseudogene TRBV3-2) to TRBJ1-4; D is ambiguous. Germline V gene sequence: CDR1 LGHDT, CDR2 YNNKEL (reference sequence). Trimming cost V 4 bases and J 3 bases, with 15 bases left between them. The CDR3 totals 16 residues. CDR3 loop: CASSPRSGKANEKLFF. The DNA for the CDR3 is TGTGCCAGCAGCCCACGATCGGGGAAGGCTAATGAAAAACTGTTTTTT.

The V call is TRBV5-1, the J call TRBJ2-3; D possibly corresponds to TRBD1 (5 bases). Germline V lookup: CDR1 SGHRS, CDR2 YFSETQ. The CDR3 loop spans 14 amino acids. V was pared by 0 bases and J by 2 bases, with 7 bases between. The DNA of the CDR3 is TGCGCCAGCAGCTTGGAGACAGACACAGATACGCAGTATTTT. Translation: CASSLETDTDTQYF.

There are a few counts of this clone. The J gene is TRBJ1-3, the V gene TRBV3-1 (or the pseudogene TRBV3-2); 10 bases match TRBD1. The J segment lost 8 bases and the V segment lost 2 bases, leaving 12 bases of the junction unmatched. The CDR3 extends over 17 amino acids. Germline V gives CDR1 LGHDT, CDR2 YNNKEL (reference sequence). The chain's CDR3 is CASSQKHSRTGGDTIYF. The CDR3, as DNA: TGTGCCAGCAGCCAAAAACATTCCCGGACAGGGGGAGACACCATATATTTT.

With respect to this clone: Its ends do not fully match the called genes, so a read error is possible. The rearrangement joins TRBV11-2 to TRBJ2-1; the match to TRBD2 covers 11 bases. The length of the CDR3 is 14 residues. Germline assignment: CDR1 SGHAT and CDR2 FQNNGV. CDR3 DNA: TGTGCCAGCAGGTTAGCGGGAGGGCGGAATGAGCAGTTCTTC. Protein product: CASRLAGGRNEQFF.

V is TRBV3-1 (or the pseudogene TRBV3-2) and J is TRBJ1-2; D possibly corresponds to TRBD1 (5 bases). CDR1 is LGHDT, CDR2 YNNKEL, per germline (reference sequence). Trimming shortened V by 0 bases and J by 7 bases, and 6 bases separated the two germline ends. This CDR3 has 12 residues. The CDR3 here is CASSQDQGGYTF. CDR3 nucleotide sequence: TGTGCCAGCAGCCAAGATCAGGGTGGCTACACCTTC.

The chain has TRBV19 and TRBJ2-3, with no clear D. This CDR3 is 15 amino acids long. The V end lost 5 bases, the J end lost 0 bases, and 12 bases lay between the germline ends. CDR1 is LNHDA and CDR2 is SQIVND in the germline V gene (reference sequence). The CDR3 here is CASSSQSGSTDTQYF. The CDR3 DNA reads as TGTGCCAGTAGTTCTCAATCTGGTAGCACAGATACGCAGTATTTT.

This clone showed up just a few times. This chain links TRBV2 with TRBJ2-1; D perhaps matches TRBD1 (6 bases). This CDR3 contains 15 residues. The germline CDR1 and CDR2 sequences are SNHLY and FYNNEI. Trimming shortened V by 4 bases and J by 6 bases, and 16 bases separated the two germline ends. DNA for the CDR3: TGTGCCAGCAGTGGGTTACAGGGTTTTCGCAATGAGCAGTTCTTC. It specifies CASSGLQGFRNEQFF.